This entry lists 4 T cell receptor beta chains sequenced from one sample in a study of T-cell memory formation after mild COVID-19. One entry per CDR3 protein, called by TCRdb with MiXCR from the 5' RACE reads. The sample contains around 530,000 distinct CDR3 sequences, roughly 22% of which appear only once. Input material: PBMCs or a T cell subset sorted from them (not recorded which). Every receptor here comes from an adult woman who had mild COVID-19 (a few samples of this study predate the infection). Cell type and time point are not known.

The rearrangement joins TRBV11-2 to TRBJ2-5; 9 bases agree with TRBD2. Losses at the gene ends were 0 bases for V and 1 base for J; bases not matched to a gene: 12. Germline loops: CDR1 SGHAT, CDR2 FQNNGV. The CDR3 is 19 amino acids. In DNA, the CDR3 is TGTGCCAGCAGCTTAGATGGGGTAGCGGGGGCCCTCCTCCAAGAGACCCAGTACTTC. Translation: CASSLDGVAGALLQETQYF.

This clonotype has a handful of counts. This rearrangement joins TRBV19 to TRBJ1-3; tentative D call: TRBD1 (5 bases). Germline V gives CDR1 LNHDA, CDR2 SQIVND (reference sequence). V shed 3 bases and J shed 4 bases, with 13 bases lying between them. This CDR3 contains 15 residues. The CDR3 loop is CASSITGTGGNTIYF. CDR3 nucleotide sequence: TGTGCCAGTAGTATCACCGGGACGGGAGGAAACACCATATATTTT. The full variable domain, its missing parts supplied by reference TRBV19 and TRBJ1-3, is DGGITQSPKYLFRKEGQNVTLSCEQNLNHDAMYWYRQDPGQGLRLIYYSQIVNDFQKGDIAEGYSVSREKKESFPLTVTSAQKNPTAFYLCASSITGTGGNTIYFGEGSWLTVV.

V and J are TRBV7-2 and TRBJ2-4, with D tentatively TRBD1 (5 bases). Germline-derived CDR1 and CDR2 are SGHTA and FQGNSA. V was cut by 4 bases and J by 3 bases, with 19 bases left in between. The length of the CDR3 is 17 residues. CDR3 region: CASSYVGQGWGKNIQYF. In DNA form, the CDR3 reads TGTGCCAGCAGCTACGTCGGGCAGGGATGGGGCAAAAACATTCAGTACTTC. The full variable domain, its missing parts supplied by reference TRBV7-2 and TRBJ2-4, is GAGVSQSPSNKVTEKGKDVELRCDPISGHTALYWYRQSLGQGLEFLIYFQGNSAPDKSGLPSDRFSAERTGGSVSTLTIQRTQQEDSAVYLCASSYVGQGWGKNIQYFGAGTRLSVL.

This sequence joins TRBV7-2 and TRBJ2-7; maybe TRBD1 (5 bases). Trimming cost V 5 bases and J 6 bases, with 17 bases left between them. This CDR3 is 14 amino acids long. Germline CDR1 is SGHTA and CDR2 is FQGNSA. As DNA, the CDR3 is TGTGCCAGCAGCCCCCGAAAAGGGGCCCTCGAGCAGTACTTC. It specifies CASSPRKGALEQYF.